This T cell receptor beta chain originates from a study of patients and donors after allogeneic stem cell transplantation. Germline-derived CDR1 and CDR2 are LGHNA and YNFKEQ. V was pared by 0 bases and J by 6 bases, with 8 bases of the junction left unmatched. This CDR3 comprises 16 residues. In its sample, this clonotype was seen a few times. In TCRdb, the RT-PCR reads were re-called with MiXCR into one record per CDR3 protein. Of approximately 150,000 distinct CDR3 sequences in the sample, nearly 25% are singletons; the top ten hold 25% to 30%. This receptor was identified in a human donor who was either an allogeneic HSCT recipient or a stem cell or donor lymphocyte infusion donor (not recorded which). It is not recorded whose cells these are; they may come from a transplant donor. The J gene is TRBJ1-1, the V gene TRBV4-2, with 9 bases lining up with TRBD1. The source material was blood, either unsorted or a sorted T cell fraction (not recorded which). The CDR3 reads CASSQDEGTGSAEAFF. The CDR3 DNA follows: TGTGCCAGCAGCCAAGATGAGGGGACAGGGAGCGCTGAAGCTTTCTTT.